The 31 T cell receptor beta chains below come from one sample, sequenced in a study of shared clonotypes between healthy human individuals. Profiled with immunoSEQ multiplex PCR; TCRdb holds only in-frame clones, not every one. The sample includes some 1 million clones, 60% to 80% of them seen just once. The sample was memory CD4+ T cells sorted from blood. Noted subset: CD45RA-negative fraction. These receptors were collected from a man aged 18 to 30 in good health.

This clone has a handful of counts. V usage is TRBV29-1 and J usage is TRBJ1-6, with 7 nucleotides matching TRBD1. V gave up 6 bases and J gave up 18 bases; unmatched junction bases: 5. CDR3 size: 9 residues. CDR1 is SQVTM, CDR2 ANQGSEA, per germline. CDR3 sequence (DNA): TGCAGCGTGGGACAGTCGCCCCACTTT. This sequence encodes CSVGQSPHF.

This clone was observed a handful of times. The J gene is TRBJ2-5, the V gene TRBV5-6; TRBD2 matches at 8 bases. After removal of 1 base from V and 5 bases from J, the junction contained 13 bases not matched to a gene. From germline, CDR1 is SGHDT and CDR2 YYEEEE. CDR3 length equals 17 residues. CDR3 DNA: TGTGCCAGCAGCTTGCGGGGCGGGAGGAATGTCTGGGAGACCCAGTACTTC. This encodes CASSLRGGRNVWETQYF.

This clone occurred many times. The chain combines TRBV9 with TRBJ2-3; D perhaps matches TRBD2 (6 bases). CDR3 length: 15 amino acids. With 0 bases removed from V and 3 bases from J, the gap between germline ends came to 11 bases. In germline, CDR1 is SGDLS, CDR2 YYNGEE. The CDR3 region is CASSVAGEGTDTQYF. The CDR3 region has the DNA TGTGCCAGCAGCGTAGCGGGAGAGGGTACAGATACGCAGTATTTT.

The V gene is TRBV29-1, the J gene TRBJ2-1; D is ambiguous. CDR1 is SQVTM, CDR2 ANQGSEA, per germline. The CDR3 spans 14 residues. V lost 8 bases to trimming and J lost 0 bases, with 14 bases between them. The DNA of the CDR3 is TGCAGCACGTGGACGGTGAGCTCCTACAATGAGCAGTTCTTC. Translation gives CSTWTVSSYNEQFF.

The chain carries TRBV2 and TRBJ2-2, with 14 nucleotides matching TRBD2. The trim removed 7 bases at V and 6 bases at J, leaving 4 bases unmatched. Germline CDR1 is SNHLY and CDR2 is FYNNEI. This CDR3 is 15 amino acids long. This chain's CDR3 is CASKRTSGGPGELFF. The CDR3 coding sequence is TGTGCCAGCAAGCGGACTAGCGGGGGGCCCGGGGAGCTGTTTTTT.

The table lists this clone with a count of one. The chain has TRBV4-1 and TRBJ2-5; D is possibly TRBD2 (6 bases). Germline CDR1 MGHRA, CDR2 YSYEKL. This CDR3 comprises 14 residues. Trimming removed 0 bases at V and 7 bases at J, with 12 bases between. The CDR3 DNA follows: TGCGCCAGCAGCCAAGATTCAGGGCGGGGGACCCAGTACTTC. Translated: CASSQDSGRGTQYF.

This clone was seen more than once but under ten times. V is TRBV5-1 and J is TRBJ1-6; D possibly corresponds to TRBD1 (5 bases). The CDR3 spans 15 residues. Trimming took off 0 bases at V and 4 bases at J, with 8 bases between the two ends. Germline V gives CDR1 SGHRS, CDR2 YFSETQ. The CDR3: CASSLDRGYNSPLHF. The CDR3 DNA follows: TGCGCCAGCAGCTTGGATCGGGGGTATAATTCACCCCTCCACTTT. Full variable domain (rest looked up from reference TRBV5-1 and TRBJ1-6): KAGVTQTPRYLIKTRGQQVTLSCSPISGHRSVSWYQQTPGQGLQFLFEYFSETQRNKGNFPGRFSGRQFSNSRSEMNVSTLELGDSALYLCASSLDRGYNSPLHFGNGTRLTVT.

This clone was detected only a few times. The chain combines TRBV10-3 with TRBJ2-3, with a tentative D call TRBD2 (6 bases). The CDR3 consists of 15 residues. The V gene lost 0 bases and the J gene lost 1 base, with 8 bases spanning the gap. Per germline, CDR1 ENHRY and CDR2 SYGVKD. The CDR3 DNA reads as TGTGCCATCAGTGAGTCGGCTAGCGGCACAGATACGCAGTATTTT. This codes for CAISESASGTDTQYF.

This clone was picked up a small number of times. The genes are TRBV6-4 and TRBJ1-6; D remains ambiguous. The CDR3 covers 12 residues. Trimming stripped 4 bases from V and 11 bases from J, with 9 bases between. Germline V CDR1 and CDR2: MRHNA, SNTAGT. In DNA form, the CDR3 reads TGTGCCAGCAGTGCATCTCGGGCACCCCTCCACTTT. It codes for CASSASRAPLHF.

This chain connects TRBV6-5 to TRBJ2-7, with D maybe TRBD2 (5 bases). Germline V lookup: CDR1 MNHEY, CDR2 SVGAGI. The CDR3 runs to 11 residues. V was clipped by 4 bases and J by 9 bases, with 10 bases between them. CDR3 nucleotide sequence: TGTGCCAGCAGTTGGGGAGAGACGCAGTACTTC. The encoded protein is CASSWGETQYF.

This clone was seen more than once but under ten times. The rearrangement uses TRBV11-2 and TRBJ1-6; 7 nucleotides match TRBD1. V lost 5 bases and J lost 13; bases outside the gene matches: 5. The germline V gene has CDR1 SGHAT and CDR2 FQNNGV. The CDR3 consists of 12 residues. CDR3 nucleotide sequence: TGTGCCAGCAGCATACAGGGGATCCCCCTCCACTTT. Amino acid sequence: CASSIQGIPLHF. Based on the CDR3 plus reference TRBV11-2 and TRBJ1-6, the full variable domain is EAGVAQSPRYKIIEKRQSVAFWCNPISGHATLYWYQQILGQGPKLLIQFQNNGVVDDSQLPKDRFSAERLKGVDSTLKIQPAKLEDSAVYLCASSIQGIPLHFGNGTRLTVT.

Details on this clone: A much larger clone differs by one base, so this may be a read error. The chain links TRBV6-5 to TRBJ2-1; TRBD2 matches 8 bases. CDR1 MNHEY and CDR2 SVGAGI come from the germline V gene. The CDR3 covers 15 residues. This chain's CDR3 is CASSPSGLANNKQFF. The CDR3 DNA sequence: TGTGCCAGCAGTCCCTCCGGACTAGCCAACAATAAGCAGTTCTTC.

The chain joins TRBV6-5 to TRBJ2-5, with D unclear. V lost 0 bases, J lost 2 bases, and 13 bases lay in between. Germline V lookup: CDR1 MNHEY, CDR2 SVGAGI. This CDR3 is 16 amino acids long. The DNA of the CDR3 is TGTGCCAGCAGTTACTCGAACGGCAGAGGTCAAGAGACCCAGTACTTC. Protein sequence: CASSYSNGRGQETQYF.

This clone occurred once. The CDR3 nucleotides read TGTGCCAGCAGCGTCGACGGACTCCCCCCCCTCCACTTT. Encoded protein: CASSVDGLPPLHF. The chain carries TRBV5-5 and TRBJ1-6; D unclear. CDR1 is SGHKS and CDR2 is YYEKEE in the germline V gene (reference sequence). CDR3 size: 13 residues. Trimming took off 4 bases at V and 13 bases at J, with 15 bases between the two ends.

V and J are TRBV12-5 and TRBJ2-7, with D perhaps TRBD2 (6 bases). This CDR3 has 17 residues. The germline gives CDR1 LGHNT, CDR2 FRNRAP. Trimming took off 0 bases at V and 5 bases at J, with 20 bases between the two ends. In nucleotides, the CDR3 is TGTGCTAGTGGTTTGGTGTTGGGGAGGAATCTAGAACACGAGCAGTACTTC. It yields the protein CASGLVLGRNLEHEQYF.

The chain has TRBV7-2 and TRBJ1-6, with TRBD1 matching 7 bases. Germline V gives CDR1 SGHTA, CDR2 FQGNSA. V lost 3 bases to trimming and J lost 6 bases; unmatched junction nucleotides: 5. The CDR3 covers 15 residues. The DNA of the CDR3 is TGTGCCAGCAGCTTCTTTACAGGGGTTAATTCACCCCTCCACTTT. The encoded protein is CASSFFTGVNSPLHF.

The V and J genes are TRBV4-1 and TRBJ1-3, with D possibly matching TRBD1 (5 bases). V dropped 1 base and J dropped 0 bases, with 19 bases sitting between them. Germline CDR1 is MGHRA and CDR2 is YSYEKL. The CDR3 extends over 19 amino acids. For the CDR3, the DNA is TGCGCCAGCAGCCAAGCCTCGGACATGAGTAGGAGCTCTGGAAACACCATATATTTT. It encodes CASSQASDMSRSSGNTIYF.

The chain combines TRBV5-1 with TRBJ2-3, with D perhaps TRBD1 (6 bases). Germline V gives CDR1 SGHRS, CDR2 YFSETQ. The germline V and J ends were trimmed by 4 bases and 1 base, with 16 bases remaining between them. CDR3 size: 16 residues. The CDR3 region is CASSPWPAGGTDTQYF. The CDR3 coding sequence is TGCGCCAGCAGCCCATGGCCGGCAGGGGGCACAGATACGCAGTATTTT.

The J gene is TRBJ1-5, the V gene TRBV27; 7 bases fit TRBD1. The length of the CDR3 is 15 residues. The germline V gene has CDR1 MNHEY and CDR2 SMNVEV (reference sequence). The V and J ends lost 5 bases and 4 bases, in that order; junction bases with no gene match: 8. The CDR3 loop reads CASSLTGAGNQPQHF. The CDR3 DNA reads TGTGCCAGCAGTCTCACAGGGGCGGGGAATCAGCCCCAGCATTTT.

V and J are TRBV28 and TRBJ2-6; D possibly matches TRBD1 or TRBD2 (5 bases each). Germline V gives CDR1 MDHEN, CDR2 SYDVKM. V was pared by 8 bases and J by 0 bases, with 8 bases between. The CDR3 length is 14 residues. The chain's CDR3 is CASGTDSGANVLTF. The CDR3 DNA follows: TGTGCCAGCGGGACGGACTCTGGGGCCAACGTCCTGACTTTC.

Remarks on this clone: At one end the junction does not follow the germline gene, possibly because of a read error. V gene TRBV11-2 combines with J gene TRBJ2-2; D unresolved. Germline V gene sequence: CDR1 SGHAT, CDR2 FQNNGV. This CDR3 region has 13 residues. The CDR3 DNA reads TGTGCCAGCACCTTATCGACAACCAGGGAGCTGTTTTTT. This codes for CASTLSTTRELFF. The complete variable domain, with remaining parts taken from reference TRBV11-2 and TRBJ2-2, reads EAGVAQSPRYKIIEKRQSVAFWCNPISGHATLYWYQQILGQGPKLLIQFQNNGVVDDSQLPKDRFSAERLKGVDSTLKIQPAKLEDSAVYLCASTLSTTRELFFGEGSRLTVL.

The V gene is TRBV2, the J gene TRBJ2-5; 13 bases agree with TRBD2. Germline V gene lookup returns CDR1 SNHLY and CDR2 FYNNEI. The CDR3 has 17 residues. V was pared by 1 base and J by 5 bases, with 7 bases of the junction left unmatched. CDR3 nucleotide sequence: TGTGCCAGCAGTGAAGGGACTAGCGGGGGTTCGAGGGAGACCCAGTACTTC. Protein: CASSEGTSGGSRETQYF.

The genes are TRBV18 and TRBJ2-5; no reliable D call. V lost 8 bases and J lost 1, with 11 bases in between. The CDR3 length is 13 residues. Germline V gene sequence: CDR1 KGHSH, CDR2 LQKENI. CDR3 protein: CASRNSFQETQYF. The CDR3 DNA sequence: TGTGCCAGCCGCAACAGTTTCCAAGAGACCCAGTACTTC. Full variable domain (rest looked up from reference TRBV18 and TRBJ2-5): NAGVMQNPRHLVRRRGQEARLRCSPMKGHSHVYWYRQLPEEGLKFMVYLQKENIIDESGMPKERFSAEFPKEGPSILRIQQVVRGDSAAYFCASRNSFQETQYFGPGTRLLVL.

A few counts support this clone. This chain joins TRBV7-2 and TRBJ2-7; 8 nucleotides match TRBD1. With 4 bases clipped from V and 5 bases from J, the junction kept 7 bases outside the gene matches. Germline V gene lookup returns CDR1 SGHTA and CDR2 FQGNSA. This CDR3 comprises 14 residues. This CDR3 reads CASSSWTGRNEQYF. The CDR3, as DNA: TGTGCCAGCAGCTCCTGGACAGGGAGAAACGAGCAGTACTTC.

V gene TRBV9 combines with J gene TRBJ2-6; 9 bases align to TRBD2. With V trimmed by 4 bases and J by 3 bases, 17 bases remained unmatched. CDR3 length equals 20 residues. Germline lookup yields CDR1 SGDLS and CDR2 YYNGEE. For the CDR3, the DNA is TGTGCCAGCAGCCCCCGGGTAGGGGGTAGCGGGAGTGGTGGGGCCAACGTCCTGACTTTC. Translating it yields CASSPRVGGSGSGGANVLTF.

The genes are TRBV4-2 and TRBJ2-5, with 11 bases matching TRBD2. The germline V gene has CDR1 LGHNA and CDR2 YNFKEQ. The CDR3 loop spans 15 amino acids. Losses at the gene ends were 7 bases for V and 1 base for J; bases not matched to a gene: 5. This CDR3 is CASTLSGGAQETQYF. CDR3 nucleotide sequence: TGTGCCAGCACCCTTAGCGGGGGGGCCCAAGAGACCCAGTACTTC.

This clone was recorded at least ten times. The chain has TRBV2 and TRBJ2-5; D not certain. The germline V and J ends were trimmed by 6 bases and 5 bases, with 13 bases remaining between them. The CDR3 is 13 residues long. Germline V gene lookup returns CDR1 SNHLY and CDR2 FYNNEI. In DNA, the CDR3 is TGTGCCAGCAGGGTGTCTCTGACGGAGACCCAGTACTTC. Protein: CASRVSLTETQYF. Full variable domain (rest looked up from reference TRBV2 and TRBJ2-5): EPEVTQTPSHQVTQMGQEVILRCVPISNHLYFYWYRQILGQKVEFLVSFYNNEISEKSEIFDDQFSVERPDGSNFTLKIRSTKLEDSAMYFCASRVSLTETQYFGPGTRLLVL.

This clone showed up just a few times. The chain uses TRBV7-9 and TRBJ2-1; D might be TRBD2 (6 bases). V was trimmed by 5 bases and J by 4 bases, leaving 21 bases between them. Germline V gene data show CDR1 as SEHNR and CDR2 as FQNEAQ (reference sequence). CDR3 length: 17 amino acids. The CDR3 sequence is CASSPLPSGGLYNEQFF. CDR3 DNA: TGTGCCAGCAGCCCTCTACCGAGCGGAGGACTATACAATGAGCAGTTCTTC.

V gene TRBV27 combines with J gene TRBJ2-1; weak D call: TRBD1 (6 bases). CDR1 and CDR2 (germline): MNHEY, SMNVEV (reference sequence). This CDR3 has 14 residues. V was clipped by 2 bases and J by 4 bases, with 9 bases between them. The CDR3 sequence is CASSLHGQYNEQFF. CDR3 DNA: TGTGCCAGCAGTTTACACGGACAGTACAATGAGCAGTTCTTC.

The chain joins TRBV10-2 to TRBJ2-2; 9 bases line up with TRBD1. Germline CDR1 is WSHSY and CDR2 is SAAADI. The CDR3 spans 15 residues. V dropped 5 bases and J dropped 6; count of bases not matched to a gene: 7. CDR3 region: CASSRGTGMAGELFF. Here the CDR3 DNA reads TGCGCCAGCAGTAGGGGGACAGGGATGGCCGGGGAGCTGTTTTTT.

The chain has TRBV5-1 and TRBJ2-7, with a possible D match to TRBD1 (5 bases). Germline V CDR1 and CDR2: SGHRS, YFSETQ. V was clipped by 0 bases and J by 3 bases, with 13 bases between them. CDR3 size: 15 residues. CDR3 nucleotide sequence: TGCGCCAGCAGCTTGGGGCAGGGCGAAAGCTACGAGCAGTACTTC. Translation gives CASSLGQGESYEQYF.